The 28 T cell receptor beta chains presented below share a single source sample, sequenced in a study of Ad26.COV2.S vaccination and SARS-CoV-2 variants. As for treatment: 15 to 20 received Ad26.COV2.S at low or high dose, single or two shots; roughly five received placebo; per-sample allocation not given. Samples came from day 63 after the first vaccine or placebo injection. TCRdb keeps only in-frame clones here, not all; method: immunoSEQ multiplex PCR. The sample has more than 300,000 clones; about 88% are singletons. The sample here was peripheral blood, taken in a trial of Ad26.COV2.S vaccine versus placebo. The receptor set was obtained from a person between 18 and 65 years old who received the Ad26.COV2.S COVID-19 vaccine or a placebo.

This clone has only one observation. The chain links TRBV28 to TRBJ1-3; weak D call: TRBD1 (5 bases). CDR3 length: 15 residues. V lost 5 bases and J 0 bases, leaving 11 bases between the germline ends. Germline V gene data show CDR1 as MDHEN and CDR2 as SYDVKM. The CDR3 bases are TGTGCCAGCAGTACCGACAGCTACTCTGGAAACACCATATATTTT. The encoded protein is CASSTDSYSGNTIYF.

This clone has a single count. The chain recombines TRBV6-5 with TRBJ2-3; no firm D call. The germline V gene has CDR1 MNHEY and CDR2 SVGAGI. V was shortened by 2 bases and J by 0 bases, with 9 bases between the two germline ends. The CDR3 length is 15 residues. Written as DNA, the CDR3 is TGTGCCAGCAGTTACGCCGGGTATAGCACAGATACGCAGTATTTT. It encodes CASSYAGYSTDTQYF.

This clone has a handful of counts. The rearrangement uses TRBV7-2 and TRBJ1-2, with D possibly TRBD1 on 5 matching bases. The germline V and J ends were trimmed by 1 base and 8 bases, with 14 bases remaining between them. This CDR3 has 14 residues. Germline CDR1 and CDR2: SGHTA and FQGNSA. The CDR3 sequence: CASSLEVGQGGYTF. DNA of the CDR3: TGTGCCAGCAGCTTAGAGGTGGGGCAGGGCGGCTACACCTTC.

J is TRBJ1-1 and V is TRBV6-2 or TRBV6-3; 9 bases are shared with TRBD1. This CDR3 comprises 15 residues. V lost 4 bases and J lost 6; bases outside the gene matches: 9. Germline lookup yields CDR1 MNHEY and CDR2 SVGEGT. CDR3 amino acids: CASSSGQGVSAEAFF. CDR3 bases: TGTGCCAGCAGTTCGGGACAGGGTGTCAGCGCTGAAGCTTTCTTT.

The rearrangement uses TRBV28 and TRBJ1-3, with a tentative D call TRBD1 (5 bases). V dropped 11 bases and J dropped 3 bases, with 14 bases sitting between them. The CDR3 is made up of 13 amino acids. Germline values: CDR1 MDHEN, CDR2 SYDVKM. The CDR3 protein is CAGARGSGNTIYF. CDR3 nucleotides: TGTGCCGGAGCGCGGGGGAGTGGAAACACCATATATTTT.

This clone occurred once. The V call is TRBV4-1, the J call TRBJ1-3; 7 nucleotides match TRBD1. CDR1 and CDR2 from the germline V gene are MGHRA and YSYEKL. Losses at the gene ends were 8 bases for V and 0 bases for J; bases not matched to a gene: 4. CDR3 length equals 14 residues. CDR3 residues: CASGDRRSGNTIYF. In DNA, the CDR3 is TGCGCCAGCGGGGACAGACGCTCTGGAAACACCATATATTTT.

This chain links TRBV7-2 with TRBJ2-7, with D possibly being TRBD1 or TRBD2 (6 bases each). Between the trimmed V and J ends, which lost 5 bases and 0 bases, there was a span of 14 bases. Germline lookup yields CDR1 SGHTA and CDR2 FQGNSA. CDR3 length equals 15 residues. CDR3 loop: CASSPDGGLSYEQYF. The CDR3 DNA follows: TGTGCCAGCAGCCCAGACGGGGGCCTCTCCTACGAGCAGTACTTC.

V gene TRBV2 combines with J gene TRBJ2-7; 8 nucleotides align to TRBD1. Per the germline V gene, CDR1 is SNHLY and CDR2 is FYNNEI. The V gene end was trimmed by 6 bases and the J gene end by 4 bases; junction bases not matched to a gene: 5. The CDR3 length is 13 residues. CDR3 in DNA: TGTGCCAGCAGCCAGCAGGGGGCATACGAGCAGTACTTC. Translated, it gives CASSQQGAYEQYF. The full variable domain, with the rest looked up from reference TRBV2 and TRBJ2-7, is EPEVTQTPSHQVTQMGQEVILRCVPISNHLYFYWYRQILGQKVEFLVSFYNNEISEKSEIFDDQFSVERPDGSNFTLKIRSTKLEDSAMYFCASSQQGAYEQYFGPGTRLTVT.

The chain couples TRBV19 to TRBJ1-5; D is undetermined. V shed 2 bases and J shed 5 bases, with 16 bases lying between them. The CDR3 runs to 16 residues. Per the germline V gene, CDR1 is LNHDA and CDR2 is SQIVND (reference sequence). CDR3 in DNA: TGTGCCAGTAGTATAAAATTAGGGAGGAGTCATCAGCCCCAGCATTTT. Its translation is CASSIKLGRSHQPQHF.

The chain is built from TRBV5-1 and TRBJ2-7, with D maybe TRBD2 (6 bases). The CDR3 totals 14 residues. Germline CDR1 is SGHRS and CDR2 is YFSETQ. With 4 bases removed from V and 5 bases from J, the gap between germline ends came to 16 bases. CDR3 in DNA: TGCGCCAGCAGCCCAACCCGGGGGATCAACGAGCAGTACTTC. This encodes CASSPTRGINEQYF.

V gene TRBV6-5 combines with J gene TRBJ1-1; a weak D match, TRBD1 (5 bases). V gave up 10 bases and J gave up 1 base, with 13 bases separating them. The CDR3 runs 13 residues. Germline CDR1 reads MNHEY; CDR2 reads SVGAGI. CDR3: CAIGDRRNTEAFF. The DNA of the CDR3 is TGTGCCATAGGGGACCGACGGAACACTGAAGCTTTCTTT.

V is TRBV29-1 and J is TRBJ1-2, with D tentatively TRBD1 (6 bases). The germline CDR1 and CDR2 sequences are SQVTM and ANQGSEA. Trimming stripped 8 bases from V and 4 bases from J, with 14 bases between. The CDR3 contains 12 residues. This CDR3 is CSLGGGAYGYTF. CDR3 in DNA: TGCAGCTTAGGAGGGGGTGCCTATGGCTACACCTTC.

The rearrangement joins TRBV6-5 to TRBJ1-5; D is undetermined. Germline lookup yields CDR1 MNHEY and CDR2 SVGAGI. Trimming shortened V by 6 bases and J by 4 bases, and 10 bases separated the two germline ends. This CDR3 contains 13 residues. As DNA, the CDR3 is TGTGCCAGCAGGATAGGGTGGAATCAGCCCCAGCATTTT. It is translated as CASRIGWNQPQHF.

This clone was detected many times. V and J are TRBV12-5 and TRBJ2-7, with TRBD2 matching 9 bases. The CDR3 sequence is 16 residues long. CDR1 and CDR2 from the germline V gene are LGHNT and FRNRAP. With 3 bases clipped from V and 0 bases from J, the junction kept 6 bases outside the gene matches. The CDR3 loop reads CASGLTSGGNSYEQYF. Here the CDR3 DNA reads TGTGCTAGTGGTTTAACGAGCGGGGGGAACTCCTACGAGCAGTACTTC.

The chain employs TRBV19 and TRBJ2-4, with 7 bases identical to TRBD1. Germline assignment: CDR1 LNHDA and CDR2 SQIVND (reference sequence). CDR3 length: 16 residues. J gave up 2 bases and V 4 bases, and 8 bases lay outside the gene matches. In DNA, the CDR3 is TGTGCCAGTAGTACCCTCAGACAGGGTTCCAAAAACATTCAGTACTTC. Protein: CASSTLRQGSKNIQYF.

V is TRBV11-3 and J is TRBJ2-2; D gene ambiguous. The CDR3 is made up of 16 amino acids. The germline V gene encodes CDR1 SGHNT and CDR2 YENEEA. Trimming pared 1 base from V and 1 base from J, leaving 10 bases between. The CDR3 loop reads CASSLGGSGNTGELFF. Written as DNA, the CDR3 is TGTGCCAGCAGCTTAGGAGGTTCCGGGAACACCGGGGAGCTGTTTTTT.

The gene calls are TRBV27 and TRBJ2-7, with TRBD2 matching over 10 bases. Germline trimming cut 4 bases from V and 3 bases from J; bases unmatched to any gene: 6. The CDR3 consists of 15 residues. In germline, CDR1 is MNHEY, CDR2 SMNVEV (reference sequence). CDR3 protein: CASSSSGSSSYEQYF. CDR3 in DNA: TGTGCCAGCAGTTCTAGCGGGAGCTCGAGCTACGAGCAGTACTTC.

The chain is built from TRBV6-2 or TRBV6-3 and TRBJ2-1; 8 bases line up with TRBD2. Looked up from germline, CDR1 is MNHEY and CDR2 is SVGEGT. CDR3 length equals 15 residues. Unmatched junction bases numbered 10, after V lost 2 bases and J lost 10 bases. DNA for the CDR3: TGTGCCAGCAGTTACGCCGGGGGGGATCGACGCGAGCAGTTCTTC. It specifies CASSYAGGDRREQFF.

This chain uses TRBV28 with TRBJ1-3, with D unresolved. The CDR3 consists of 10 residues. The germline CDR1 and CDR2 sequences are MDHEN and SYDVKM. Trimming took off 6 bases at V and 4 bases at J, with 1 base between the two ends. CDR3 DNA sequence: TGTGCCAGCAGCGGAAACACCATATATTTT. The encoded protein is CASSGNTIYF.

The chain couples TRBV5-5 to TRBJ1-2; TRBD1 might be the D (6 bases). Per the germline V gene, CDR1 is SGHKS and CDR2 is YYEKEE (reference sequence). The CDR3 sequence is 16 residues long. With 4 bases removed from V and 1 base from J, the gap between germline ends came to 17 bases. This chain's CDR3 is CASSQLSGTYNYGYTF. In nucleotides, the CDR3 is TGTGCCAGCAGCCAACTTTCAGGGACATATAACTATGGCTACACCTTC.

The chain couples TRBV27 to TRBJ2-2, with D hard to call. Per the germline V gene, CDR1 is MNHEY and CDR2 is SMNVEV (reference sequence). V was trimmed by 4 bases and J by 4 bases, leaving 13 bases between them. The CDR3 has 15 amino acids. CDR3 loop: CASSSQLTVTGELFF. The CDR3 DNA follows: TGTGCCAGCAGTTCACAGCTGACTGTCACCGGGGAGCTGTTTTTT.

The rearrangement joins TRBV12-5 to TRBJ2-4, with D possibly TRBD1 on 5 matching bases. V lost 5 bases, J lost 6 bases, and 8 bases lay in between. Germline V gene sequence: CDR1 LGHNT, CDR2 FRNRAP. The CDR3 is 12 residues long. CDR3 region: CASGPDRNIQYF. The CDR3 DNA is TGTGCTAGTGGTCCTGACAGAAACATTCAGTACTTC.

The rearrangement links TRBV4-3 to TRBJ2-1, with 8 nucleotides matching TRBD2. The V segment lost 0 bases and the J segment 4 bases; nucleotides outside the gene matches: 20. The V gene's germline CDR1 is LGHNA and CDR2 YSLEER. The CDR3 has 21 amino acids. The CDR3 DNA reads as TGCGCCAGCAGCCAAGATCATCAAGGGCAGGGTGGGTTAGCGGGATACAATGAGCAGTTCTTC. Its translation is CASSQDHQGQGGLAGYNEQFF.

This sequence joins TRBV19 and TRBJ1-2; TRBD1 is a possible D gene (5 bases). The CDR3 has 13 residues. The germline CDR1 and CDR2 sequences are LNHDA and SQIVND (reference sequence). Trimming took 4 bases from V and 8 from J, leaving 14 bases between them. CDR3 coding DNA: TGTGCCAGTAGTAGGGACGGTCTTTGGGGCTACACCTTC. This encodes CASSRDGLWGYTF. The full variable domain, rest sourced from reference TRBV19 and TRBJ1-2, is DGGITQSPKYLFRKEGQNVTLSCEQNLNHDAMYWYRQDPGQGLRLIYYSQIVNDFQKGDIAEGYSVSREKKESFPLTVTSAQKNPTAFYLCASSRDGLWGYTFGSGTRLTVV.

This clone showed up many times. Other DNA sequences from this sample encode an identical CDR3 as well. The chain employs TRBV15 and TRBJ1-2; D unclear. The CDR3 is 13 amino acids. Per the germline V gene, CDR1 is LNHNV and CDR2 is YYDKDF (reference sequence). The V end was cut by 1 base, the J end by 3 bases, with 6 bases between. CDR3 in DNA: TGTGCCACCAGCAGAGGGACCGACTATGGCTACACCTTC. It encodes CATSRGTDYGYTF. Combining the CDR3 with reference TRBV15 and TRBJ1-2 gives the whole variable domain DAMVIQNPRYQVTQFGKPVTLSCSQTLNHNVMYWYQQKSSQAPKLLFHYYDKDFNNEADTPDNFQSRRPNTSFCFLDIRSPGLGDTAMYLCATSRGTDYGYTFGSGTRLTVV.

This clone has only a few counts. The rearrangement joins TRBV18 to TRBJ2-7; tentative D call: TRBD1 (7 bases). Per germline, CDR1 KGHSH and CDR2 LQKENI. The ends were cut back, 3 bases at V and 3 bases at J, with 12 bases in the middle. CDR3 length: 14 amino acids. CDR3 coding DNA: TGTGCCAGCTCACCGGGCAGGGGGGACTACGAGCAGTACTTC. Translated, it gives CASSPGRGDYEQYF.

The chain uses TRBV20-1 and TRBJ2-2; D is unclear. Deletions cut 5 bases from V and 6 bases from J, with 4 bases between. Per germline, CDR1 DFQATT and CDR2 SNEGSKA (reference sequence). The CDR3 loop spans 10 amino acids. In nucleotides, the CDR3 is TGCAGTGCTTGGGCCGGGGAGCTGTTTTTT. As protein: CSAWAGELFF.

The table lists this clone with a count of one. The chain joins TRBV9 to TRBJ2-2; D is uncertain. The V end was cut by 0 bases, the J end by 2 bases, with 11 bases between. Germline CDR1 and CDR2: SGDLS and YYNGEE. This CDR3 spans 16 amino acids. The CDR3 loop is CASSVARGTNTGELFF. The CDR3 coding sequence is TGTGCCAGCAGCGTAGCACGAGGAACAAACACCGGGGAGCTGTTTTTT.